Listed below are T cell receptor beta chains from one sample, sequenced in a study of T cell repertoires in cytomegalovirus infection. TCRdb re-called the reads with MiXCR, one entry per CDR3 protein. The sample holds about 450,000 distinct CDR3 sequences, approximately 33% seen once. Specimen: PBMCs. The receptor set was obtained from a human donor in good health (CMV status not recorded). Some clones in this sample may be carry-over from other donors' samples. Each CDR3 is given without its conserved first and last residue.

TRBV19	TRBJ1-5	ASQNSGTSNQPQH
TRBV12-3/TRBV12-4	TRBJ2-7	ASRHEGTFSYEQY
TRBV7-6	TRBJ2-7	ASSLTPQGGEQY
TRBV7-2	TRBJ1-1	ASSTEAINTEAF
TRBV7-6	TRBJ2-1	ASSLRTNEQF
TRBV24-1	TRBJ1-4	ATSDPRGRESEKLF
TRBV20-1	TRBJ2-5	SASPDSQETQY
TRBV28	TRBJ2-3	ASSLPPGASTDTQY
TRBV27	TRBJ2-3	ASSWQGFADTQY
TRBV19	TRBJ1-6	ATKKGQSNSPLH
TRBV19	TRBJ1-4	ASSIGSAGRNEKLF
TRBV18	TRBJ1-5	ASSPLGANQPQH
TRBV6-6	TRBJ1-6	ASSYVQGINSPLH
TRBV15	TRBJ2-1	ATSRDMVRVGRGGQDEQF
TRBV5-5	TRBJ2-3	ASSLGLAGADTDTQY
TRBV14	TRBJ2-7	ASSSREVSYEQY
TRBV4-1	TRBJ1-1	ASSQFPGPGTEAL
TRBV18	TRBJ2-3	ASSPQLAGDTDTQY
TRBV18	TRBJ2-1	ASSPSVGGTHGNEQF
TRBV7-2	TRBJ1-1	ASSFGGRGALTEAF
TRBV7-2	TRBJ1-1	ASSSSPYEAF
TRBV5-4	TRBJ2-3	ARSLEQRGTDTKY
TRBV7-9	TRBJ1-6	ASWGTTLNSPLH
TRBV6-6	TRBJ2-6	ASSYSPTGANVLT
TRBV7-2	TRBJ1-2	ASSHYIIGSDGGYT
TRBV19	TRBJ1-5	ASTRNNQPQH
TRBV6-6	TRBJ1-1	ASSDPGAARTEAF
TRBV12-3/TRBV12-4	TRBJ1-3	ASSLGNTIY
TRBV18	TRBJ1-1	ASSPQGQHTEAF
TRBV2	TRBJ1-4	ASSEPTGTNEKLF
TRBV30	TRBJ1-6	AWSREDGTNSPLH
TRBV4-1	TRBJ1-1	ASSHPTGSTEAF
TRBV18	TRBJ1-1	ASSPWGGGTEAF
TRBV12-3/TRBV12-4	TRBJ1-6	ASSFNSDKPLH
TRBV7-6	TRBJ2-1	ASSPNKEQF
TRBV7-2	TRBJ1-4	ASSLGNGINEKLF
TRBV27	TRBJ2-3	ASQAGSGDTQY
TRBV20-1	TRBJ1-2	SASPTGWGYGYT
TRBV3-1	TRBJ2-5	ASSQDLRGGRETQY
TRBV15	TRBJ1-2	ATSTEQGGDYT